The present TCR beta chain was sequenced within a study of blood T cell repertoires in COVID-19. Study details: The United States, Italy and Spain were the sources of the acute and convalescent COVID-19 samples. The analysed material was cDNA or gDNA that came from T cells, B-cell-depleted T cells, or PBMCs.

This CDR3 comprises 12 residues. This clone showed up just once. One end of the junction fails to match germline, which may point to a read error. In the original workflow: Amplification from reference gene primers served as the basis for estimated nucleated cell counts. Assay used: immunoSEQ multiplex PCR; TCRdb lists only in-frame clones, some missing. V and J calls and clone size are copied from that table; D and trimming were computed from the DNA. The sample lists 220,000 or so clones, 70% to 85% occurring once. This TCR was sampled from a woman of 80 years or more with acute or convalescent COVID-19. The sample consisted of peripheral blood. This chain links TRBV12-3 or TRBV12-4 with TRBJ1-2, with 7 bases that match TRBD1. The CDR3 loop reads CASSTGAGGSTF. DNA for the CDR3: TGTGCCAGCAGTACAGGGGCGGGGGGCTCCACCTTC.